The text below deals with one TCR beta chain. These data come from a study of blood T cell repertoires in COVID-19. Sequencing was performed with immunoSEQ multiplex PCR; in TCRdb, only in-frame clones are kept and a portion is missing. Among around 330,000 clones, about nine tenths were seen once, and the ten largest hold 8% to 9%. The germline CDR1 and CDR2 sequences are PRHDT and FYEKMQ (reference sequence). The CDR3 is made up of 16 amino acids. Deletions cut 5 bases from V and 5 bases from J, with 19 bases between. The origin of this receptor is a woman under 30 who had recovered from COVID-19. Sequencing input: PBMCs or T cells enriched from blood (not recorded which). The chain joins TRBV13 to TRBJ2-1, with D perhaps TRBD1 (5 bases). The CDR3 DNA sequence: TGTGCCAGCAGCCAACTCCTCTGGGGCCGCAACAATGAGCAGTTCTTC. Translating it yields CASSQLLWGRNNEQFF.